This T cell receptor (beta chain) was captured in a study of regulatory T cells in long-lasting Graves disease. At least ten counts were recorded for this clonotype. Documented time point: newly diagnosed GD, antithyroid drugs for less than 3 months. Making the TCR library involved RNA that had been extracted from PBMCs. American Thyroid Association guidelines defined how Graves' disease was diagnosed. Patients hailed from an endocrinology department in Xi'an, China. To make TCR beta libraries, researchers used iRepertoire HTBI primers and Arm-PCR of CDR3 regions. TCRdb recomputed calls from the multiplex PCR reads with MiXCR, one row per CDR3 protein. The data show around 500,000 distinct CDR3 sequences, about 12% seen once. The CDR3 has 15 amino acids. The ends lost 3 bases at V and 5 bases at J; junction bases unmatched: 8. The V gene's germline CDR1 is KGHSH and CDR2 LQKENI. These same records also appear under a second study, on T cells in Graves' hyperthyroidism and ophthalmopathy.

Specimen: peripheral blood mononuclear cells (PBMCs), collected at new diagnosis, from a patient treated with antithyroid drugs. The chain carries TRBV18 and TRBJ2-5; 8 nucleotides line up with TRBD1. The sequence came from a woman younger than 45 with Graves disease. In nucleotides, the CDR3 is TGTGCCAGCTCACCTTGGACAGGGCCCCGGGAGACCCAGTACTTC. Encoded protein: CASSPWTGPRETQYF.